Listed here is a single T cell receptor (beta chain). The CDR3 spans 12 residues. V gave up 7 bases and J gave up 6 bases, with 13 bases separating them. The record originates from a study of T-cell reconstitution after alpha-beta-depleted transplantation in children. The library targeted TCRbeta and was prepared with unique molecular identifiers. MiXCR, applied by TCRdb to the PCR reads, yields one record per CDR3 protein. The data contain 360,000 or so distinct CDR3 sequences, roughly 22% of them singletons. This material consisted of PBMCs from the stem cell graft donor, taken from the stem cell graft. The source is a human donor who donated a stem cell graft to a child with acute myeloid leukemia. The rearrangement uses TRBV12-3 or TRBV12-4 and TRBJ2-7; D call uncertain. Here the CDR3 reads CASTPYPGEQYF. The CDR3 nucleotides read TGTGCCAGCACCCCCTACCCGGGCGAGCAGTACTTC.